Described below is a single T cell receptor beta chain sequence and its context. This entry is derived from a study of T cell responses to AZD1222 COVID-19 vaccine. The data were produced by immunoSEQ multiplex PCR, yet TCRdb's version contains in-frame clones alone and is incomplete. The data contain over 130,000 clones, approximately 90% of them singletons. The CDR3 extends over 20 amino acids. J was trimmed by 4 bases and V by 4 bases; bases with no gene match: 19. Germline CDR1 and CDR2: KGHSH and LQKENI. This specimen was peripheral blood, taken on day 0 of AZD1222 vaccination. The chain recombines TRBV18 with TRBJ2-1; 10 bases agree with TRBD2. The source is an adult in good health. CDR3 nucleotide sequence: TGTGCCAGCTCACTTCGGTCGGACAGGGTCGTACTAGCGGGGTACAATGAGCAGTTCTTC. Protein sequence: CASSLRSDRVVLAGYNEQFF.